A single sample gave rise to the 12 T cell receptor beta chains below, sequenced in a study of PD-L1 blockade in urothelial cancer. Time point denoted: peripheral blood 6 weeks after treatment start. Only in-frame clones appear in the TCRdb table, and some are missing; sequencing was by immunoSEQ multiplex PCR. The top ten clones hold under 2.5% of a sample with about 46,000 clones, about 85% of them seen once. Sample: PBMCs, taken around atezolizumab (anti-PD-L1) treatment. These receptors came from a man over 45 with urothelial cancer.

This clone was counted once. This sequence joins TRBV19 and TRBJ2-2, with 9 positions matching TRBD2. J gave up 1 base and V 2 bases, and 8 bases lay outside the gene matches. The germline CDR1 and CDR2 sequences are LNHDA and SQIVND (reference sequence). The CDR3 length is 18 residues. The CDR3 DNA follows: TGTGCCAGTAGTATATCCCCCGGACTAGCGCAGAACACCGGGGAGCTGTTTTTT. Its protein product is CASSISPGLAQNTGELFF.

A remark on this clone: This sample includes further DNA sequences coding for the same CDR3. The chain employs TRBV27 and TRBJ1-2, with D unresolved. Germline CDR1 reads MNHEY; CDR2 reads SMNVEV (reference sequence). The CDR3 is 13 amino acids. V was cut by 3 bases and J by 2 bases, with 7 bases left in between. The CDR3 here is CASSFLPNYGYTF. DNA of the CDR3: TGTGCCAGCAGTTTCCTCCCGAACTATGGCTACACCTTC.

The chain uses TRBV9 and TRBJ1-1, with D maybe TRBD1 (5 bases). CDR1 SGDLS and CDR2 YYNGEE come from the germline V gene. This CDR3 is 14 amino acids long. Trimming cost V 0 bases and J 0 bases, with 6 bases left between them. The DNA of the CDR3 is TGTGCCAGCAGCGTAGGACAGATGAACACTGAAGCTTTCTTT. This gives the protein CASSVGQMNTEAFF. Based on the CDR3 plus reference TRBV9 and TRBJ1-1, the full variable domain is DSGVTQTPKHLITATGQRVTLRCSPRSGDLSVYWYQQSLDQGLQFLIQYYNGEERAKGNILERFSAQQFPDLHSELNLSSLELGDSALYFCASSVGQMNTEAFFGQGTRLTVV.

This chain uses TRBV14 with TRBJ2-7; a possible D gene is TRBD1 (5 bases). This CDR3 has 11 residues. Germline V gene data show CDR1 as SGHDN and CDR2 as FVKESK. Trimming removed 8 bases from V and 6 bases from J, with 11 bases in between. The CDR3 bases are TGTGCCAGCGGGATTGGGGCCGAGCAGTACTTC. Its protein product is CASGIGAEQYF. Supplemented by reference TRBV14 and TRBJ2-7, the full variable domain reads EAGVTQFPSHSVIEKGQTVTLRCDPISGHDNLYWYRRVMGKEIKFLLHFVKESKQDESGMPNNRFLAERTGGTYSTLKVQPAELEDSGVYFCASGIGAEQYFGPGTRLTVT.

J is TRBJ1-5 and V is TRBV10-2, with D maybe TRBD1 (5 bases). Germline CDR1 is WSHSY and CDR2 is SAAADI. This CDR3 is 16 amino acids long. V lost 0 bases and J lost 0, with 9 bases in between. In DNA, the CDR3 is TGCGCCAGCAGTGAGTCCGGGGGGAGTAGCAATCAGCCCCAGCATTTT. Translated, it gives CASSESGGSSNQPQHF.

The CDR3 DNA is TGTGCCTACAGGGGGCACTACGAGCAGTACTTC. It is translated as CAYRGHYEQYF. The V gene is TRBV30, the J gene TRBJ2-7; 9 nucleotides match TRBD1. CDR3 length: 11 residues. The V segment lost 7 bases and the J segment 3 bases; nucleotides outside the gene matches: 1. Germline V gives CDR1 GTSNPN, CDR2 SVGIG (reference sequence). The variable domain in full, completed from reference TRBV30 and TRBJ2-7, reads SQTIHQWPATLVQPVGSPLSLECTVEGTSNPNLYWYRQAAGRGLQLLFYSVGIGQISSEVPQNLSASRPQDRQFILSSKKLLLSDSGFYLCAYRGHYEQYFGPGTRLTVT.

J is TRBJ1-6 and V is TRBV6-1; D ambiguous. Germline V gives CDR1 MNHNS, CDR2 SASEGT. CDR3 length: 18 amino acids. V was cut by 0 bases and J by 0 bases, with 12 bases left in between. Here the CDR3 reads CASSEALGRSSYNSPLHF. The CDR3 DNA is TGTGCCAGCAGTGAAGCGTTGGGTCGGAGCTCCTATAATTCACCCCTCCACTTT.

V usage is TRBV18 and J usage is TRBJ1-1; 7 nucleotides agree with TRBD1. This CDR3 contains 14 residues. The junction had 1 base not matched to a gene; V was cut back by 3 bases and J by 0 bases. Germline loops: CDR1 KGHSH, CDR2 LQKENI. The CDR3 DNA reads TGTGCCAGCTCACCGGACAGGATGAACACTGAAGCTTTCTTT. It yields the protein CASSPDRMNTEAFF.

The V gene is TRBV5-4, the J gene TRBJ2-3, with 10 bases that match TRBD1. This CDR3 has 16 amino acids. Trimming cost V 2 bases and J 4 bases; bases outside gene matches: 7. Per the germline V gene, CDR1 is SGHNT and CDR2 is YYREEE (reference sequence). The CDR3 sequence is CASSFPRQGASDTQYF. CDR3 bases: TGTGCCAGCAGCTTCCCGCGACAGGGGGCATCAGATACGCAGTATTTT.

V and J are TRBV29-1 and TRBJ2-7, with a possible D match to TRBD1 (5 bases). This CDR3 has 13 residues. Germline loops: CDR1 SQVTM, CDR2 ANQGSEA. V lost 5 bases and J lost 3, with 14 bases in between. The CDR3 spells CSVLSDRLYEQYF. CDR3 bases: TGCAGCGTTTTAAGTGACAGACTCTACGAGCAGTACTTC.

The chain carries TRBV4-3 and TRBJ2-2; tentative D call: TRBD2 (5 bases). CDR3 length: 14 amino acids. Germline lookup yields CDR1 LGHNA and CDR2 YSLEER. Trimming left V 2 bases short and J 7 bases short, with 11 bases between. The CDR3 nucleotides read TGCGCCAGCAGCCAACCCCCCGGAGGCGGGGAGCTGTTTTTT. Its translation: CASSQPPGGGELFF.

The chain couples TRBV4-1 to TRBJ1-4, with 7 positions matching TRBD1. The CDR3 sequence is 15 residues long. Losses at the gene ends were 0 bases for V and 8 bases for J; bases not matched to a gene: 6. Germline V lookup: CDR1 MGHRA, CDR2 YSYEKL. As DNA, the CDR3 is TGCGCCAGCAGCCAAGAATGGCAGGGGGAGGAAAAACTGTTTTTT. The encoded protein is CASSQEWQGEEKLFF.